This T cell receptor beta chain was captured in a study of T cells in Graves' hyperthyroidism and ophthalmopathy. The investigators amplified TCR beta CDR3 regions from RNA transcripts. First-round RT-PCR targeting the TCR CDR3 was performed with the HTBI primer set. MiXCR, run by TCRdb on the multiplex PCR reads, gives a single entry per CDR3 protein. The repertoire holds about 610,000 distinct CDR3 sequences, more than 15% seen once, with about 3.5% in the top ten. This clonotype has only a few counts. Germline CDR1 and CDR2: SGHRS and YFSETQ. This CDR3 has 17 amino acids. V shed 0 bases and J 2 bases; nucleotides not matched to a gene: 9.

The clonotype originates from a woman between 40 and 55 years old with Graves' ophthalmopathy. The chain carries TRBV5-1 and TRBJ2-5, with TRBD2 matching 8 bases. Material for sequencing was blood. Here the CDR3 reads CASSLGTLSGKQETQYF. The DNA for the CDR3 is TGCGCCAGCAGCTTGGGAACCCTTAGCGGGAAGCAAGAGACCCAGTACTTC.